Detailed here is one T cell receptor (beta chain). This sample is part of a study of T-cell reconstitution after alpha-beta-depleted transplantation in children. There are 12 residues in the CDR3. Germline-derived CDR1 and CDR2 are GTSNPN and SVGIG (reference sequence). Preparing the TCRbeta library involved the use of unique molecular identifiers. TCRdb re-analysed the PCR reads in MiXCR, keeping a single row per CDR3 protein. The sample gives hundreds of thousands of distinct CDR3 sequences, 16% of which show up once; approximately 1.1% is in the top ten. This clonotype originated in a human donor who donated a stem cell graft to a child with acute myeloid leukemia. This material consisted of PBMCs from the stem cell graft donor, taken from the stem cell graft. The gene calls are TRBV30 and TRBJ2-3; either TRBD1 or TRBD2 may fit D (5 bases each). CDR3 amino acids: CGGSGGTDTQYF. CDR3 coding DNA: TGTGGGGGCAGTGGGGGAACAGATACGCAGTATTTT.